This TCR beta chain was documented in a study of cytomegalovirus exposure and HLA in healthy donors (dated by TCRdb to 2017 to 2019). Study-level background: An earlier analysis of 550 to 700 of the donors reported about 250 Gb of sequence data and 117 million unique TCR beta sequences from about 179 million T cells. The study profiled the T cell repertoires of fewer than 850 subjects by immunosequencing and related them to cytomegalovirus serostatus. In an earlier analysis of 587 of the donors, high-throughput TCR beta sequencing was used to judge whether each TCR beta V gene segment behaved as functional or pseudogenic. Besides the first cohort of 500 to 700 subjects, a separate validation cohort made up of over a hundred different subjects was used. A later analysis re-analyzed previously published TCR beta repertoires from 666 donors and added high-resolution HLA genotyping to study TCR occurrence patterns. The study aimed to test whether signatures of past pathogen exposure could be identified by cataloging public T cell receptors. A later genetic analysis took genome-wide SNP genotypes for about 55% of the roughly 670 donors and used that subset as a discovery cohort. Donor age, sex, ethnicity and CMV serostatus were collected together with the repertoire data. HLA typing covered class I and class II loci at four-digit resolution. To predict cytomegalovirus infection status, the study brought together high-throughput TCR immunosequencing, statistical association of individual TCRs with disease status, and machine learning. All discovery cohort repertoires had been generated on a single sequencing platform. The later analysis used no new phenotypic data to find candidate immune exposures, relying instead on TCR beta sequences and their occurrence across donors. Roughly 5 DR-DQ haplotypes were handled as single units for association and clustering, since linkage in the cohort was strong. On average, roughly 200,000 unique TCR beta nucleotide sequences were sequenced per donor among 350 to 400 genotyped donors of the cohort, with about 19% of those sequences being non-productive. Typing coverage differed by locus: A, B, C, DRB1 and DQB1 were typed in about 620-630 donors, DQA1 in 500 to 550, DPA1 in 600 to 610, and DPB1 in around 440. About 300 gigabases of sequencing data and tens of millions of unique TCR sequences were included in an early release covering several hundred HLA-typed donors. Of the roughly 400 genotyped donors, around 81% fell in the genetic ancestry cluster associated with self-reported Caucasian donors. What the research found in general, with its limitations: For the cohort, immune exposure information was limited to CMV serostatus. An earlier analysis of around 600 of the donors showed that most TCR beta V segments appeared in productive rearrangements either about 87% or about 30% of the time, which broadly matched IMGT annotations. In vitro tests confirmed that a few of the cytomegalovirus-associated TCR beta chains recognize cytomegalovirus antigens. In a later analysis, HLA-associated TCR beta chains were found to be more clonally expanded and to have lower generation probabilities than equally common non-associated chains. Correlated functional status among segregating V segments might reflect linkage disequilibrium, but an unknown experimental factor could not be ruled out. A later analysis associated about 17,000 TCR beta sequences with specific HLA alleles at a false discovery rate of 0.05. Several of the top co-occurrence clusters appeared to be linked to parvovirus B19, influenza, CMV and Epstein-Barr virus, according to a later analysis. HLA typing was unavailable for some donors at each locus, so association tests used only the typed subset. When HLA alleles, especially DR and DQ, strongly co-occurred, TCR associations were difficult to assign to individual alleles. The earlier analysis of approximately 540 of the donors excluded 15 to 20 rarely observed V segments, including chromosome 9 orphons, because counts were too low. In a later analysis, TCR association rates were found to vary across HLA loci, with the most associated TCRs seen for DRB1 alleles and the fewest for HLA-C alleles. The study listed 150 to 200 TCR beta chains as associated with cytomegalovirus. In both the original and validation cohorts, the classifier was reported to diagnose cytomegalovirus status with high specificity and sensitivity. The sequencing pipeline was judged likely to have produced a cluster of highly shared sequence variants as a technical artifact. Roughly uniform sequencing depth across donors was assumed in presence/absence analyses, although this assumption may not hold. Compared with the roughly 700-donor mean, donors in an Asian-associated ancestry cluster had fewer N-insertions in productive TCRs, according to a later genetic analysis. A later analysis found that most CMV-associated TCR beta chains appeared HLA-restricted, with HLA associations seemingly driven largely by CMV exposure. Most TCR sequences were seen in very few donors, while some public TCRs were found in many individuals. A further reported finding was that TCR beta sequences accurately predicted the HLA-A and HLA-B alleles for most subjects in the first cohort. An association between a missense DCLRE1C variant and V-gene and J-gene trimming of TCR beta chains was found in a later genetic analysis and replicated in an independent cohort. In this cohort, only TCR beta chains were sequenced, and detectable features were limited by the absence of alpha or paired-chain data. The authors suggested that the approach could potentially be generalized to other disease states and immunological phenotypes.

Libraries were built with the immunoSEQ multiplex PCR assay. A mixture of 60 forward primers for TCR Vbeta segments and 13 reverse primers for TCR Jbeta segments was used in the multiplex PCR. The CDR3 region of rearranged TCR beta genes was amplified from genomic DNA with a multiplex PCR assay. Amplified TCR beta libraries were sequenced as 87-base-pair reads on the Illumina HiSeq System. The source study handled its data this way. A later analysis counted about 80 million unique TCR beta chains across the 650 to 800 repertoires, and 10 million to 12 million of these chains were shared by at least two donors. Raw reads were error-corrected and collapsed into unique sequences with a nearest-neighbor algorithm that merged closely related sequences to remove PCR and sequencing errors. To assign V, D and J gene segments, CDR3 sequences were aligned to IMGT reference sequences. Each retained sequence needed at least a six-nucleotide match to both a V gene segment and a J gene segment. A rearrangement was called productive if the CDR3 had no stop codons and remained in frame with V and J, and every other rearrangement was called non-productive. Following IMGT convention, CDR3 was defined as the stretch from the second conserved V-encoded cysteine to the conserved J-encoded phenylalanine. Sequences without an unambiguous match to a single V gene segment were excluded from the earlier analysis of 500 to 700 of the donors. An earlier analysis of a few hundred of the donors called V segments functional above 56.7% productive rearrangements and segregating when the between-donor standard deviation exceeded 5%. A statistical classification framework was developed to diagnose cytomegalovirus status using the catalog of TCR beta chain sequences. A later analysis assigned V and J genes by comparing TCR nucleotide sequences with IMGT/GENE-DB human TR gene sequences. A later analysis assigned CDR3 sequences and most-parsimonious VDJ recombination scenarios with the TCRdist pipeline. In a later analysis, each TCR beta chain was defined by its CDR3 amino acid sequence together with its V-gene family, and reads lacking a unique V-gene family were excluded. As a way to deal with suspected cross-contamination and a sequencing artifact, a later analysis dropped 592 nucleotide sequences that were highly shared and had low generation probability. For each public chain, a later analysis derived a clonal expansion index from normalized ranks of inferred template counts within each repertoire. In a later analysis, generation probabilities were computed with a VDJ recombination model fitted to out-of-frame rearrangements, and the resulting probabilities were checked against IGoR. In a later analysis, TCR-TCR, TCR-HLA and TCR-CMV co-occurrence was scored with hypergeometric tests, and a repertoire-size bias correction was applied to TCR pairs. To estimate false discovery rates, a later analysis permuted the HLA or CMV assignments 20 times. In a later analysis, co-occurring TCRs were grouped using DBSCAN, and TCRdist sequence similarity was added for clustering within HLA-allele-positive subsets. Repertoires with fewer than 30,000 or more than 120,000 public chains, plus five repertoires with anomalous nucleotide sharing, were excluded from co-occurrence clustering. Not all clones reach the TCRdb copy of this immuneACCESS table, which keeps in-frame sequences only. Checked studies attribute under half of the gap to unresolved V genes and leave the rest unexplained. D and trimming were read from the DNA, whereas the V and J calls and clone size are those reported in that table. The sample records about 97,000 clones, roughly 79% of which are singletons. The ten largest clones take up approximately 2.1% of the sample.

About this clone itself: Which antigen it targets is not known. Base qualities are missing; no much larger clone stands one base away.

In total, roughly 670 healthy bone marrow donors made up the cohort. At the time of sampling, every cohort member was nominally healthy, though immune exposures that went unrecorded were likely present. The donor tested CMV seronegative, placing the donor among the 352 seronegative members of the cohort. A peripheral blood sample was provided by each donor, and peripheral blood mononuclear cells were used for TCR beta sequencing. Genomic DNA was extracted from the blood cell samples with the Qiagen DNeasy Blood Extraction Kit. Material for sequencing was PBMCs. This TCR came from a woman aged 40-49 years in good health and CMV-seronegative.

Here is the DNA: TGCGCCAGCAGCCTCCGAGGACAGCGCACAGATACGCAGTATTTT. It translates to CASSLRGQRTDTQYF. The chain is assembled from TRBV4-3 and TRBJ2-3, and the D gene may be TRBD1, 6 bases matching. V and J lose 4 bases and 1 base, and a span of 12 bases separates them. The germline V gene sets CDR1 to LGHNA and CDR2 to YSLEER. From cysteine to phenylalanine, the CDR3 is 15 amino acids long. Only the CDR3 portion is preserved as DNA: 45 bases, with reading frame beginning at the first base.